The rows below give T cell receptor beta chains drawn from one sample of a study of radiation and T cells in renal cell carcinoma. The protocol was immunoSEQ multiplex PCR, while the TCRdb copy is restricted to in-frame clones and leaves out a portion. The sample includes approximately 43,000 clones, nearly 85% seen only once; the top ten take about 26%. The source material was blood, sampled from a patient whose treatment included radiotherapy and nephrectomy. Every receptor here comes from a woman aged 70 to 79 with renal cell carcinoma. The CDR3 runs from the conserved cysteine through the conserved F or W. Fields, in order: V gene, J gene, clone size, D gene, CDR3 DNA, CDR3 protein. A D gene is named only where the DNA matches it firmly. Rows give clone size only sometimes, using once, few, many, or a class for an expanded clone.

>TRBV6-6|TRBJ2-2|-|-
TGTGCCAGCAGTTACTTGAGCACCGGGGAGCTGTTTTTT
CASSYLSTGELFF
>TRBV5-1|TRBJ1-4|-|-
TGCGCCAGCAGCCGTGGAGGGCGTGCAACTAATGAAAAACTGTTTTTT
CASSRGGRATNEKLFF
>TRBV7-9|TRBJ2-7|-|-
TGTGCCAGCAGACCTCTAGCTTACGAGCAGTACTTC
CASRPLAYEQYF
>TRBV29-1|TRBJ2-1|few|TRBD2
TGCAGCCTCGGGGGGTCCACCTACAATGAGCAGTTCTTC
CSLGGSTYNEQFF
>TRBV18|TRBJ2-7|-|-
TGTGCCAGCTCAAACCCGGAGGGGAGGACCTACGAGCAGTACTTC
CASSNPEGRTYEQYF
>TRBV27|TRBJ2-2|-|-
TGTGCCAGCAGTTTAATCCGAGCGGCGAGTTCCGGGGAGCTGTTTTTT
CASSLIRAASSGELFF
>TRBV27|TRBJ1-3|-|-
TGTGCCGCCAGCTCTGGAAACACCATATATTTT
CAASSGNTIYF
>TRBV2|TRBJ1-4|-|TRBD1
TGTGCCAGCAGCGCACAGGGGATTAATCTCGAAAAACTGTTTTTT
CASSAQGINLEKLFF
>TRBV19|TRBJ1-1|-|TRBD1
TGTGCCAGTAGTATAGTCGGGGACAGTGAAGCTTTCTTT
CASSIVGDSEAFF
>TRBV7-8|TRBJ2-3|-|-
TGTGCCAGCAGCTTAGGAGGTGGCGGCCTTGATACGCAGTATTTT
CASSLGGGGLDTQYF
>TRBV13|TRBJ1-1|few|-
TGTGCCAGCAGCCCGGAAGCTTTCTTT
CASSPEAFF
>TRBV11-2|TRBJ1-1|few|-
TGTGCCAGCAGCTCATCGCGCTCTGAAGCTTTCTTT
CASSSSRSEAFF
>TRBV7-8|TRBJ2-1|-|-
TGTGCCAGCAGCCCCCGGATCTACAATGAGCAGTTCTTC
CASSPRIYNEQFF
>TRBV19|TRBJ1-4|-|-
TGTGCCAGTAGTTCAGACCGGGACGGCAGGACTGCAACTAATGAAAAACTGTTTTTT
CASSSDRDGRTATNEKLFF
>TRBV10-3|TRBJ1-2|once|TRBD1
TGTGCCATCACCGGGGACAGTCAAGGAAACGGCTACACCTTC
CAITGDSQGNGYTF
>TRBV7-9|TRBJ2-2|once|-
TGTGCCAGCAGCCCCCGGGACCCCTTGACCGGGGAGCTGTTTTTT
CASSPRDPLTGELFF
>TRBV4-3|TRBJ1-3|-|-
TGCGCCAGCAGCCTAGGAAACGAGGGGCTCGGTGGAAACACCATATATTTT
CASSLGNEGLGGNTIYF
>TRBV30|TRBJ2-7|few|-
TGTGCCTGGAGTATATCGGGGGTGGGCTACGAGCAGTACTTC
CAWSISGVGYEQYF
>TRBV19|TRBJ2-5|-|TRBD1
TGTGCCAGTACCCAACGCCGGACAGGGGCAGGAGAGACCCAGTACTTC
CASTQRRTGAGETQYF
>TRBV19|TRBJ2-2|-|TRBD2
TGTGCCAGTAGTTTAGGACTAGCGGGGGGGCGGAACACCGGGGAGCTGTTTTTT
CASSLGLAGGRNTGELFF
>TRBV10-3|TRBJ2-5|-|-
TGTGCCATCGGAGGGGGCGGTCCCCAAGAGACCCAGTACTTC
CAIGGGGPQETQYF
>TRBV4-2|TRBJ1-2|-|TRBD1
TGTGCCAGCAGCCGGGGACAGGGGGATCGCGGCTACACCTTC
CASSRGQGDRGYTF
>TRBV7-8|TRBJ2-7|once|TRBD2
TGTGCCAGCAGCTTGAACCCCGGACTAGCGGGAGTCGAGCAGTACTTC
CASSLNPGLAGVEQYF
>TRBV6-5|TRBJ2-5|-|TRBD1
TGTGCCAGCAGGGGGACAGGACAAGAGACCCAGTACTTC
CASRGTGQETQYF
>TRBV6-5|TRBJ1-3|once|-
TGTGCCAGCAGGTCTGGAAACACCATATATTTT
CASRSGNTIYF
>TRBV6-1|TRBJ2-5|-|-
TGTGCCAGCAGTGAACAGGGGGAGACCCAGTACTTC
CASSEQGETQYF
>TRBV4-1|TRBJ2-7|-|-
TGCGCCAGCAGCCAAGCTGCCCCTCTCTACGAGCAGTACTTC
CASSQAAPLYEQYF
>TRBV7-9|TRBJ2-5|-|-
TGTGCCAGCAGCTTAGATAGCCCCGGGACCCAGTACTTC
CASSLDSPGTQYF
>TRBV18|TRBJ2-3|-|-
TGTGCCAGCTCACCTGGGCAGGGGACAGATACGCAGTATTTT
CASSPGQGTDTQYF
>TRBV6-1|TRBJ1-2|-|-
TGTGCCAGCAGTGATTTCACAGGACCTAACTATGGCTACACCTTC
CASSDFTGPNYGYTF
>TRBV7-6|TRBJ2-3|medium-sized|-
TGTGCCAGCAGCCGAACGGTGACAGATACGCAGTATTTT
CASSRTVTDTQYF
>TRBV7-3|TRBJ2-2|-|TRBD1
TGTGCCAGCAGCCCGACGACAGGGCCCACCGGGGAGCTGTTTTTT
CASSPTTGPTGELFF
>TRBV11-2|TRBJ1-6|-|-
TGTGCCAGCAGCTTAGCTCCGGGGGCTAATTCACCCCTCCACTTT
CASSLAPGANSPLHF
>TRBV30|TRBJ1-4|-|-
TGTGCCTGGACCCACAGTCCAACTAATGAAAAACTGTTTTTT
CAWTHSPTNEKLFF
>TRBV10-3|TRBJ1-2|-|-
TGTGCCATCAGTGAGGGTTCAGGAGGCTACACCTTC
CAISEGSGGYTF
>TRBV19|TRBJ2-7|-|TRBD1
TGTGCCAGTAGTATCCAGGGGGCTGGCTACGAGCAGTACTTC
CASSIQGAGYEQYF
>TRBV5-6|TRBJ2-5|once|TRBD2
TGTGCCAGCAGCTTGGAAGGACTAGCGGGGGAGACCCAGTACTTC
CASSLEGLAGETQYF
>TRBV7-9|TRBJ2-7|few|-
TGTGCCAGCAGCTTAGGACAAGAACCCTACGAGCAGTACTTC
CASSLGQEPYEQYF
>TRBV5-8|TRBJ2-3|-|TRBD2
TGTGCCAGCAGCTTCGGGGCGGGGGGGACAGATACGCAGTATTTT
CASSFGAGGTDTQYF
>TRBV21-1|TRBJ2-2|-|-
TGTGCCAGCAGCAAAACACTAGGGGCAGGGGGTGGCACCGGGGAGCTGTTTTTT
CASSKTLGAGGGTGELFF
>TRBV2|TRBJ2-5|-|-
TGTGCCAGCTCGGGGGAAGAGACCCAGTACTTC
CASSGEETQYF
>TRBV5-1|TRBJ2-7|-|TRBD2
TGCGCCAGCAGCCTCGGACTAGTATACGAGCAGTACTTC
CASSLGLVYEQYF